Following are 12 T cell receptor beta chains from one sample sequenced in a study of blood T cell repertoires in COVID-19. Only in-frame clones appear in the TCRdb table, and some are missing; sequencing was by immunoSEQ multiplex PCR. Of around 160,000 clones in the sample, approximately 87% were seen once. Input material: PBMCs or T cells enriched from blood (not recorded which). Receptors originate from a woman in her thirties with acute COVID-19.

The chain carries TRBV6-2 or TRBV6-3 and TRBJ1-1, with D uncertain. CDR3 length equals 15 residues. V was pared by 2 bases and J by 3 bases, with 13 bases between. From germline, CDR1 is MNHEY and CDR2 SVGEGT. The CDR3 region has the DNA TGTGCCAGCAGTTACACCCCAGGAGGTTACACTGAAGCTTTCTTT. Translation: CASSYTPGGYTEAFF.

CDR3 nucleotide sequence: TGTGCCAGCAGCGTAGGGAGTGCCTACGAGCAGTACTTC. Protein product: CASSVGSAYEQYF. This chain joins TRBV9 and TRBJ2-7; no firm D call. Germline V gives CDR1 SGDLS, CDR2 YYNGEE. Trimming shortened V by 0 bases and J by 2 bases, and 6 bases separated the two germline ends. The CDR3 loop spans 13 amino acids.

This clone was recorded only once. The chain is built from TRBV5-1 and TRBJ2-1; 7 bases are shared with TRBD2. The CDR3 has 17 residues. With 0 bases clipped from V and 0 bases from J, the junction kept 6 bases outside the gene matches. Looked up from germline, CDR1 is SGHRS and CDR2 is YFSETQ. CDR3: CASSLAASGFSYNEQFF. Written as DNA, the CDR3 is TGCGCCAGCAGCTTGGCCGCTAGCGGATTCTCCTACAATGAGCAGTTCTTC.

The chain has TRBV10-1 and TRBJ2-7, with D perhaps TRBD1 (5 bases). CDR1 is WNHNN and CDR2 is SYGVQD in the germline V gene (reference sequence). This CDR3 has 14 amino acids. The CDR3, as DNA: TGCGCAAGGAAAAAGCAGGGAAGCTCCTACGAGCAGTACTTC. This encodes CARKKQGSSYEQYF.

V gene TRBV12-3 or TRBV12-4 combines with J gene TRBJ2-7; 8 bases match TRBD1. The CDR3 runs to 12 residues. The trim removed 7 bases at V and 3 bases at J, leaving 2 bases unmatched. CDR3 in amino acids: CASTGQGYEQYF. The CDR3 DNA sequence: TGTGCCAGCACCGGACAGGGCTACGAGCAGTACTTC.

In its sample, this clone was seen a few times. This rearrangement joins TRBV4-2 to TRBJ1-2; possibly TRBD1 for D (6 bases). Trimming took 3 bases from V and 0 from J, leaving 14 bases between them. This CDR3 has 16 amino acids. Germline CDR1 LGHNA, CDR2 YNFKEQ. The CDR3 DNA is TGTGCCAGCAGCCATAATCAGGGGATAGCTAACTATGGCTACACCTTC. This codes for CASSHNQGIANYGYTF.

CDR3 in amino acids: CASNQGASTDTQYF. CDR3 coding DNA: TGTGCCAGCAACCAGGGGGCTTCCACAGATACGCAGTATTTT. This rearrangement joins TRBV25-1 to TRBJ2-3, with 8 positions matching TRBD1. Germline V gene sequence: CDR1 MGHDK, CDR2 SYGVNS. This CDR3 comprises 14 residues. Trimming cost V 7 bases and J 2 bases; bases outside gene matches: 5.

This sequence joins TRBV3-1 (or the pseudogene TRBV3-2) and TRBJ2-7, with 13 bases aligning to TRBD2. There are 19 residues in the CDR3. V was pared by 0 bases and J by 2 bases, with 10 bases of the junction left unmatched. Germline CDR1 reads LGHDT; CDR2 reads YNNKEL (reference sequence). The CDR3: CASSQDWGWTSGGPYEQYF. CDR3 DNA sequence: TGTGCCAGCAGCCAAGATTGGGGGTGGACTAGCGGGGGCCCCTACGAGCAGTACTTC.

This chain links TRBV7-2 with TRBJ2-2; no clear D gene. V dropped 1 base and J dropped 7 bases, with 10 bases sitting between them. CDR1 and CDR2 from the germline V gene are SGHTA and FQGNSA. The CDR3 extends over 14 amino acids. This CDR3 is CASSLGILSGELFF. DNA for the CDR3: TGTGCCAGCAGCTTAGGCATACTGAGCGGGGAGCTGTTTTTT.

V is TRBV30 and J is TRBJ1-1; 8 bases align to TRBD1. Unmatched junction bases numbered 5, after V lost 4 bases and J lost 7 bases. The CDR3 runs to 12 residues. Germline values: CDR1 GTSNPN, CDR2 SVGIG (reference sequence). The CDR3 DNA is TGTGCCTGGAAAGGACAGGGCTATGAAGCTTTCTTT. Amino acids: CAWKGQGYEAFF.

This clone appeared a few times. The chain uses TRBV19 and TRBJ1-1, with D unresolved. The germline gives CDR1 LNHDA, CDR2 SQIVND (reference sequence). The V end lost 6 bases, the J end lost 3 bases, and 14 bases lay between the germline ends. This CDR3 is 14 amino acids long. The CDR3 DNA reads TGTGCCAGTAGGCCAACAGAAATATACACTGAAGCTTTCTTT. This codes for CASRPTEIYTEAFF.

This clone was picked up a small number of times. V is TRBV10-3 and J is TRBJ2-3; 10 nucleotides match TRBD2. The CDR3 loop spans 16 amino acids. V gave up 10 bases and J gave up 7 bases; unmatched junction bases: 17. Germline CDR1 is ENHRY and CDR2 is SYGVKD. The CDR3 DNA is TGTGCCACCAGAGTCTCTAGCGGGAGTTCGCTTCATACGCAGTATTTT. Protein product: CATRVSSGSSLHTQYF.